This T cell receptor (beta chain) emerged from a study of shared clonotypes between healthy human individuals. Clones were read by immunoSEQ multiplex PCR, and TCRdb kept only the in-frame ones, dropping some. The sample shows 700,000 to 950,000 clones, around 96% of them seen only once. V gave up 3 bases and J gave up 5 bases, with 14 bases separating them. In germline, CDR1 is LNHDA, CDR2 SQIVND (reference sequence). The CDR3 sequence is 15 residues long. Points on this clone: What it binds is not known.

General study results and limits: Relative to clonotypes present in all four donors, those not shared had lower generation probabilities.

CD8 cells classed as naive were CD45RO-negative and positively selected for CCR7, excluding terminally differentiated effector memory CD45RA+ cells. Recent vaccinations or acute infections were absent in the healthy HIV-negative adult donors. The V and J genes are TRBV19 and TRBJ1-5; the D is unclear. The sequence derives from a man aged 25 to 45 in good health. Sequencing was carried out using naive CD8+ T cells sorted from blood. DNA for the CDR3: TGTGCCAGTAGTATTCCCACGGGTATTTATCAGCCCCAGCATTTT. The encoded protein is CASSIPTGIYQPQHF.